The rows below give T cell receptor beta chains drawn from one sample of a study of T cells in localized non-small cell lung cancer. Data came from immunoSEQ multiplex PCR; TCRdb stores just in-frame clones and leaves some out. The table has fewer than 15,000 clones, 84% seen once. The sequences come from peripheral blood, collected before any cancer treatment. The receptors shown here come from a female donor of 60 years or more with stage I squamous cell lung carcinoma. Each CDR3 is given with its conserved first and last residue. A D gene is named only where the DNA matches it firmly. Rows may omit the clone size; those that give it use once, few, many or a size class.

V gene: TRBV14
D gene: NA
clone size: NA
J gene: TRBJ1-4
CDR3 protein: CASSQGPGSEKLFF
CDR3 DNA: TGTGCCAGCAGCCAAGGGCCAGGGAGTGAAAAACTGTTTTTT

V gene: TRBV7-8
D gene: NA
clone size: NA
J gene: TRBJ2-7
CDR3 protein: CASRSRYEQYF
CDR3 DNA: TGTGCCAGCAGATCAAGATACGAGCAGTACTTC

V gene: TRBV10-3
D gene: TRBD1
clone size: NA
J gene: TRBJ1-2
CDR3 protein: CAISPGTEINYGYTF
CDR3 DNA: TGTGCCATCAGTCCCGGGACAGAAATTAACTATGGCTACACCTTC

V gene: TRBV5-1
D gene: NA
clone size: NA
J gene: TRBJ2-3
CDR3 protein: CASRLDTTDTQYF
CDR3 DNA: TGCGCCAGCAGGCTGGATACCACAGATACGCAGTATTTT

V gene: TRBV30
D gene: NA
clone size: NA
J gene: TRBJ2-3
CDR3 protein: CAWSLTGPTDTQYF
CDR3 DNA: TGTGCCTGGAGTCTTACGGGGCCAACAGATACGCAGTATTTT

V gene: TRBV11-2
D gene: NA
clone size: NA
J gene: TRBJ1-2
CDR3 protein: CASSLAGAKGYTF
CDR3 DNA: TGTGCCAGCAGCTTGGCAGGGGCAAAAGGCTACACCTTC

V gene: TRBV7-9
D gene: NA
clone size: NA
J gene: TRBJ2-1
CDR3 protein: CASSLNLLGVSSYNEQFF
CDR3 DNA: TGTGCCAGCAGCTTAAATCTTCTGGGGGTGTCTTCCTACAATGAGCAGTTCTTC

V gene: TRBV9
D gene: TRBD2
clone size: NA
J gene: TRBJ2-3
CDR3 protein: CASSTGLAGGRSTDTQYF
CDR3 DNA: TGTGCCAGCAGCACGGGACTAGCGGGGGGGCGGAGCACAGATACGCAGTATTTT

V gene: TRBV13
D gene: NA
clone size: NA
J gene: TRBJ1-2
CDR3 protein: CASSYEKDGYTF
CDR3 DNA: TGTGCCAGCAGCTACGAAAAAGATGGCTACACCTTC

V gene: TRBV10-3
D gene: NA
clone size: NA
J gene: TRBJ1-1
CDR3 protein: CAAKRQDLNTEAFF
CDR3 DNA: TGTGCCGCCAAGCGACAGGACCTAAACACTGAAGCTTTCTTT

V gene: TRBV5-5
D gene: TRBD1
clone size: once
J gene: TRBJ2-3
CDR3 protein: CASSLGRQGFAGTDTQYF
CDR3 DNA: TGTGCCAGCAGCTTAGGGCGACAGGGATTTGCGGGCACAGATACGCAGTATTTT

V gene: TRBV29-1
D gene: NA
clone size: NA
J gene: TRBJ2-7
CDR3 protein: CSVLIGQTFYEYF
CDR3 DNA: TGCAGCGTTCTCATTGGACAAACATTTTATGAGTACTTC

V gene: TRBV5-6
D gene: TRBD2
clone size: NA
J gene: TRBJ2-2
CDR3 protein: CASSSGGAYTGELFF
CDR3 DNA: TGTGCCAGCAGTAGCGGGGGGGCCTACACCGGGGAGCTGTTTTTT

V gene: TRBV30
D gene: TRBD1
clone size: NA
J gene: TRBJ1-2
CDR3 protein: CAWSWGQGANYGYTF
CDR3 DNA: TGTGCCTGGAGTTGGGGACAGGGAGCTAACTATGGCTACACCTTC

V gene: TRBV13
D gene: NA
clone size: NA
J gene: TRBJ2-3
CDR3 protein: CASSSKGGRADTQYF
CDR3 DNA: TGTGCCAGCAGCTCTAAGGGAGGTAGGGCAGATACGCAGTATTTT

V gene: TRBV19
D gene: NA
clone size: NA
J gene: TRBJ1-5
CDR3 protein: CASVLGNQPQHF
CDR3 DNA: TGTGCCAGCGTGTTGGGCAATCAGCCCCAGCATTTT